Listed below are T cell receptor beta chains from one sample, sequenced in a study of blood T cell repertoires in COVID-19. Here immunoSEQ multiplex PCR was the method, and the copy in TCRdb shows in-frame clones only, minus some. The sample yields 200,000 to 300,000 clones, roughly 80% seen once. The sample consisted of peripheral blood. The receptors derive from a woman between 55 and 75 years old with active or convalescent COVID-19. Each CDR3 is given with its conserved first and last residue. Each record gives: J gene, clone size, D gene, V gene, CDR3 DNA, CDR3 protein. D genes are given only for firm matches. Size is stated for part of the rows, as once, few or many counts, or as a class when the clone is expanded.

j_call: TRBJ2-1
clone_size: -
d_call: -
v_call: TRBV18
cdr3_nt: TGTGCCAGCTCACCAACCCGTCCGGAGGAGCAGTTCTTC
cdr3_aa: CASSPTRPEEQFF

j_call: TRBJ1-1
clone_size: -
d_call: -
v_call: TRBV7-9
cdr3_nt: TGTGCCAGCAGCCCCCCCGGGACTGAAGCTTTCTTT
cdr3_aa: CASSPPGTEAFF

j_call: TRBJ1-5
clone_size: -
d_call: -
v_call: TRBV21-1
cdr3_nt: TGTGCCACCGTCTCCCAGCCCCAGCATTTT
cdr3_aa: CATVSQPQHF

j_call: TRBJ2-7
clone_size: -
d_call: TRBD1
v_call: TRBV3-1/TRBV3-2
cdr3_nt: TGTGCCAGCAGCCAAGGGGACAGGGGAATCGAGCAGTACTTC
cdr3_aa: CASSQGDRGIEQYF

j_call: TRBJ1-6
clone_size: -
d_call: -
v_call: TRBV6-1
cdr3_nt: TGTGCCAGCAGTGAAGCTTTAGCCTCACCCCTCCACTTT
cdr3_aa: CASSEALASPLHF

j_call: TRBJ2-5
clone_size: -
d_call: TRBD2
v_call: TRBV19
cdr3_nt: TGTGCCAGTAGATCTAGCGGGGGGGCCTTGGAGACCCAGTACTTC
cdr3_aa: CASRSSGGALETQYF

j_call: TRBJ1-1
clone_size: -
d_call: -
v_call: TRBV5-4
cdr3_nt: TGTGCCAGCAGCTTCTCACTTGAGAACACTGAAGCTTTCTTT
cdr3_aa: CASSFSLENTEAFF

j_call: TRBJ1-5
clone_size: once
d_call: -
v_call: TRBV7-6
cdr3_nt: TGTGCCAGCAGTCGGGATATAAATAGCAATCAGCCCCAGCATTTT
cdr3_aa: CASSRDINSNQPQHF

j_call: TRBJ1-2
clone_size: -
d_call: -
v_call: TRBV29-1
cdr3_nt: TGCAGCGTTGGGTCGGGTCTTAACTATGGCTACACCTTC
cdr3_aa: CSVGSGLNYGYTF

j_call: TRBJ1-5
clone_size: -
d_call: -
v_call: TRBV6-5
cdr3_nt: TGTGCCAGCAGTTACCGGGGGGGCGGCCAGCCCCAGCATTTT
cdr3_aa: CASSYRGGGQPQHF

j_call: TRBJ1-3
clone_size: -
d_call: -
v_call: TRBV4-1
cdr3_nt: TGCGCCAGCAGCCAAGATCGACAGATCGGAAACACCATATATTTT
cdr3_aa: CASSQDRQIGNTIYF

j_call: TRBJ2-1
clone_size: -
d_call: -
v_call: TRBV5-4
cdr3_nt: TGTGCCAGCAGCTTGGAAGCGCATACGGGTGAGCAGTTCTTC
cdr3_aa: CASSLEAHTGEQFF

j_call: TRBJ2-1
clone_size: -
d_call: -
v_call: TRBV20-1
cdr3_nt: TGCAGTGCTAGTCCCACCCGCGGCGCCCACAATGAGCAGTTCTTC
cdr3_aa: CSASPTRGAHNEQFF

j_call: TRBJ2-1
clone_size: -
d_call: -
v_call: TRBV11-3
cdr3_nt: TGTGCCAGCAGCTTAGTTTCCTCTTACAATGAGCAGTTCTTC
cdr3_aa: CASSLVSSYNEQFF

j_call: TRBJ1-3
clone_size: -
d_call: -
v_call: TRBV9
cdr3_nt: TGTGCCAGCAGCGAGGGGGCTGGAAACACCATATATTTT
cdr3_aa: CASSEGAGNTIYF

j_call: TRBJ1-2
clone_size: -
d_call: TRBD1
v_call: TRBV28
cdr3_nt: TGTGCCAGCACCCGAACAGGGGTTCTTGGCTACACCTTC
cdr3_aa: CASTRTGVLGYTF

j_call: TRBJ1-6
clone_size: -
d_call: TRBD1
v_call: TRBV7-8
cdr3_nt: TGTGCCAGCGCCCCATGGGACAGGGCTAGAGATTCACCCCTCCACTTT
cdr3_aa: CASAPWDRARDSPLHF

j_call: TRBJ2-1
clone_size: -
d_call: TRBD2
v_call: TRBV7-2
cdr3_nt: TGTGCCAGCAGCGTCACCGGGGGGGTTTACAATGAGCAGTTCTTC
cdr3_aa: CASSVTGGVYNEQFF

j_call: TRBJ2-1
clone_size: -
d_call: -
v_call: TRBV12-3/TRBV12-4
cdr3_nt: TGTGCCAGCAGGCCGACTGACAATGAGCAGTTCTTC
cdr3_aa: CASRPTDNEQFF

j_call: TRBJ2-7
clone_size: once
d_call: -
v_call: TRBV5-3
cdr3_nt: TGTGCCAGAATCACAGGGAGGGTCTATACAATCTCCGAGCAGTACTTC
cdr3_aa: CARITGRVYTISEQYF

j_call: TRBJ1-1
clone_size: -
d_call: TRBD1
v_call: TRBV5-5
cdr3_nt: TGTGCCAGCAGCCTGGTGCGACAGGGACCTGGCTCGAACACTGAAGCTTTCTTT
cdr3_aa: CASSLVRQGPGSNTEAFF

j_call: TRBJ2-1
clone_size: -
d_call: TRBD2
v_call: TRBV28
cdr3_nt: TGTGCCAGCAGCGCCGGGACTAGTCTCCATGAGCAGTTCTTC
cdr3_aa: CASSAGTSLHEQFF

j_call: TRBJ2-7
clone_size: -
d_call: TRBD1
v_call: TRBV5-6
cdr3_nt: TGTGCCAGCAGCGGGACAGGGGGCGGTCAGTACTTC
cdr3_aa: CASSGTGGGQYF

j_call: TRBJ2-1
clone_size: -
d_call: TRBD1
v_call: TRBV20-1
cdr3_nt: TGCAGTGCTAGTGCAGGGGGATATGAGCAGTTCTTC
cdr3_aa: CSASAGGYEQFF

j_call: TRBJ2-7
clone_size: -
d_call: TRBD2
v_call: TRBV11-3
cdr3_nt: TGTGCCAGCAGCCCCAGCACCACGGGGGGGGGCGAGCAGTACTTC
cdr3_aa: CASSPSTTGGGEQYF

j_call: TRBJ1-5
clone_size: once
d_call: TRBD1
v_call: TRBV28
cdr3_nt: TGTGCCAGCAGCTGGGGCACAGGGGGTCAGCCCCAGCATTTT
cdr3_aa: CASSWGTGGQPQHF

j_call: TRBJ1-1
clone_size: -
d_call: -
v_call: TRBV6-5
cdr3_nt: TGTGCCAGCAGTTCTTGGGGCCTTAGGTCCACTGAAGCTTTCTTT
cdr3_aa: CASSSWGLRSTEAFF

j_call: TRBJ2-7
clone_size: -
d_call: -
v_call: TRBV30
cdr3_nt: TGTGCCTGGAGGGGAGCGGGCCCCAGCTCCTACGAGCAGTACTTC
cdr3_aa: CAWRGAGPSSYEQYF

j_call: TRBJ2-7
clone_size: once
d_call: TRBD1
v_call: TRBV18
cdr3_nt: TGTGCCAGCTCACCTCTGGACAGGGGCCACGAGCAGTACTTC
cdr3_aa: CASSPLDRGHEQYF

j_call: TRBJ2-3
clone_size: -
d_call: TRBD1
v_call: TRBV24-1
cdr3_nt: TGTGCCACCAGTGATCCAGGGGGCGATACGCAGTATTTT
cdr3_aa: CATSDPGGDTQYF

j_call: TRBJ2-5
clone_size: -
d_call: TRBD2
v_call: TRBV25-1
cdr3_nt: TGTGCCAGCAGTGAACGGGAGGTAGCAGAGACCCAGTACTTC
cdr3_aa: CASSEREVAETQYF

j_call: TRBJ2-7
clone_size: -
d_call: TRBD1
v_call: TRBV19
cdr3_nt: TGTGCCAGTAGTGAACAGGGGGACTCCTACGAGCAGTACTTC
cdr3_aa: CASSEQGDSYEQYF

j_call: TRBJ1-2
clone_size: -
d_call: TRBD1
v_call: TRBV15
cdr3_nt: TGTGCCACCAGCAGAGATATGGCAGGGGGCACCTATGGCTACACCTTC
cdr3_aa: CATSRDMAGGTYGYTF

j_call: TRBJ1-2
clone_size: -
d_call: TRBD1
v_call: TRBV6-5
cdr3_nt: TGTGCCAGCAGTCTGACAGGGGGCGGATTGCTCTACACCTTC
cdr3_aa: CASSLTGGGLLYTF

j_call: TRBJ1-6
clone_size: -
d_call: -
v_call: TRBV15
cdr3_nt: TGTGCCACCAGGGCGGACTATAATTCACCCCTCCACTTT
cdr3_aa: CATRADYNSPLHF

j_call: TRBJ1-5
clone_size: few
d_call: TRBD1
v_call: TRBV6-5
cdr3_nt: TGTGCCAGCAGTTACGGGGACAGGGGGTACCCCCAGCATTTT
cdr3_aa: CASSYGDRGYPQHF

j_call: TRBJ1-1
clone_size: -
d_call: -
v_call: TRBV7-2
cdr3_nt: TGTGCCAGCAGCTTAGTCCCAGGGGATACTGAAGCTTTCTTT
cdr3_aa: CASSLVPGDTEAFF

j_call: TRBJ2-5
clone_size: -
d_call: -
v_call: TRBV28
cdr3_nt: TGTGCCAGCAGCCAGGAGGCGCGAGAGACCCAGTACTTC
cdr3_aa: CASSQEARETQYF

j_call: TRBJ2-3
clone_size: -
d_call: TRBD2
v_call: TRBV9
cdr3_nt: TGTGCCAGCAGCGCTAGCGGGGGGGCCTGGGATACGCAGTATTTT
cdr3_aa: CASSASGGAWDTQYF

j_call: TRBJ1-2
clone_size: -
d_call: -
v_call: TRBV24-1
cdr3_nt: TGTGCCACCAGTGAAACTCCTAACTATGGCTACACCTTC
cdr3_aa: CATSETPNYGYTF

j_call: TRBJ2-1
clone_size: once
d_call: TRBD2
v_call: TRBV4-1
cdr3_nt: TGCGCCAGCAGCCAAGATCGGGGCGGGAGCAATGAGCAGTTCTTC
cdr3_aa: CASSQDRGGSNEQFF

j_call: TRBJ2-3
clone_size: -
d_call: TRBD2
v_call: TRBV5-1
cdr3_nt: TGCGCCAGCAGCTTACACGGACTAGCGGGCACAGATACGCAGTATTTT
cdr3_aa: CASSLHGLAGTDTQYF

j_call: TRBJ2-1
clone_size: -
d_call: TRBD1
v_call: TRBV27
cdr3_nt: TGTGCCAGCAGTCCCCGGACAGGGGGCATACATGGCGAGCAGTTCTTC
cdr3_aa: CASSPRTGGIHGEQFF

j_call: TRBJ2-5
clone_size: once
d_call: TRBD1
v_call: TRBV7-9
cdr3_nt: TGTGCCAGCACCCGGGGTCCGGGACAGGGGGATAGTTGGGGAGAGACCCAGTACTTC
cdr3_aa: CASTRGPGQGDSWGETQYF

j_call: TRBJ2-7
clone_size: -
d_call: TRBD2
v_call: TRBV6-2/TRBV6-3
cdr3_nt: TGTGCCAGCAGTTCGCCGACTAGCGGGAGGGCCTGGGAGCAGTACTTC
cdr3_aa: CASSSPTSGRAWEQYF

j_call: TRBJ2-1
clone_size: -
d_call: TRBD1
v_call: TRBV6-5
cdr3_nt: TGTGCCAGCAGACCGGGACAGATTGTCAATGAGCAGTTCTTC
cdr3_aa: CASRPGQIVNEQFF

j_call: TRBJ1-1
clone_size: once
d_call: -
v_call: TRBV29-1
cdr3_nt: TGCAGCGTTGAACTAGACGGGGGGACTGAAGCTTTCTTT
cdr3_aa: CSVELDGGTEAFF

j_call: TRBJ2-1
clone_size: -
d_call: TRBD1
v_call: TRBV10-3
cdr3_nt: TGTGCCATCACCAGGGACAGGGTCTACAATGAGCAGTTCTTC
cdr3_aa: CAITRDRVYNEQFF

j_call: TRBJ2-5
clone_size: once
d_call: TRBD1
v_call: TRBV11-1
cdr3_nt: TGTGCCAGCAGCCGGATCGGACAGGGTAAAGAGACCCAGTACTTC
cdr3_aa: CASSRIGQGKETQYF

j_call: TRBJ2-2
clone_size: -
d_call: TRBD2
v_call: TRBV30
cdr3_nt: TGTGCCTGGAGCGACGAGCGCGGGAGGGCCACCGGGGAGCTGTTTTTT
cdr3_aa: CAWSDERGRATGELFF

j_call: TRBJ1-5
clone_size: -
d_call: TRBD1
v_call: TRBV3-1/TRBV3-2
cdr3_nt: TGTGCCAGCAGCCTCGACAGGGGCCAGCCCCAGCATTTT
cdr3_aa: CASSLDRGQPQHF

j_call: TRBJ1-1
clone_size: -
d_call: TRBD1
v_call: TRBV27
cdr3_nt: TGTGCCAGCAGTTTATCAGAGGGGGCAGGGTCAGCTTTCTTT
cdr3_aa: CASSLSEGAGSAFF

j_call: TRBJ2-2
clone_size: few
d_call: -
v_call: TRBV12-5
cdr3_nt: TGTGCTAGTGGTTTGACAGGGATCACCGGGGAGCTGTTTTTT
cdr3_aa: CASGLTGITGELFF

j_call: TRBJ1-5
clone_size: -
d_call: -
v_call: TRBV24-1
cdr3_nt: TGTGCCACCAGTCAAGGACAGAGAAGTATTTATAGCAATCAGCCCCAGCATTTT
cdr3_aa: CATSQGQRSIYSNQPQHF

j_call: TRBJ2-5
clone_size: -
d_call: -
v_call: TRBV7-9
cdr3_nt: TGTGCCAGCAGCCCACCCGGCAGAGGGCCAATATCCCAAGAGACCCAGTACTTC
cdr3_aa: CASSPPGRGPISQETQYF

j_call: TRBJ2-4
clone_size: -
d_call: TRBD1
v_call: TRBV3-1/TRBV3-2
cdr3_nt: TGTGCCAGCAGCCAACCGACACAGGGGGCGAGGAACATTCAGTACTTC
cdr3_aa: CASSQPTQGARNIQYF